These T cell receptor beta chains were read from a single sample in a study of T cells after yellow fever vaccination. MiXCR, applied by TCRdb to the 5' RACE reads, yields one record per CDR3 protein. The profile shows around 530,000 distinct CDR3 sequences, around a sixth of them singletons. The starting material was PBMCs, obtained 5 days after the first yellow fever vaccination. Source of these receptors: a young man who received the YFV17D yellow fever vaccine. CDR3s include the opening cysteine and the closing phenylalanine or tryptophan. Each record gives: clone size, CDR3 length, V gene, J gene, D gene, CDR3 DNA, CDR3 protein. D genes are given only for firm matches. Clone size is not always given. Where it is, it says once, few, many or a class for expanded clones.

clone_size: many
cdr3_length: 15
v_call: TRBV30
j_call: TRBJ2-7
d_call: .
cdr3_nt: TGTGCCTGGAGTGTAGGGGCGACGGCCCTGGCCGAGCAGTACTTC
cdr3_aa: CAWSVGATALAEQYF

clone_size: .
cdr3_length: 15
v_call: TRBV20-1
j_call: TRBJ1-5
d_call: TRBD1
cdr3_nt: TGCAGTGCTAGAGATCGTCGGGACAGGGACCAGCCCCAGCATTTT
cdr3_aa: CSARDRRDRDQPQHF

clone_size: .
cdr3_length: 16
v_call: TRBV4-2
j_call: TRBJ2-7
d_call: TRBD2
cdr3_nt: TGTGCCAGCAGCCGGGTTTCGGGGGGGGCCAGTTACGAGCAGTACTTC
cdr3_aa: CASSRVSGGASYEQYF

clone_size: many
cdr3_length: 13
v_call: TRBV7-6
j_call: TRBJ1-1
d_call: TRBD1
cdr3_nt: TGTGCCAGCAGCTTGCGACAGGGCACTGAAGCTTTCTTT
cdr3_aa: CASSLRQGTEAFF

clone_size: .
cdr3_length: 16
v_call: TRBV7-8
j_call: TRBJ2-1
d_call: TRBD1
cdr3_nt: TGTGCCAGCAGCTCGGCAGGGGGCCCAACTAACAATGAGCAGTTCTTC
cdr3_aa: CASSSAGGPTNNEQFF

clone_size: few
cdr3_length: 15
v_call: TRBV20-1
j_call: TRBJ2-5
d_call: .
cdr3_nt: TGCAGTGCCCCTCCCGCGGCAGGGTATGGTGAGACCCAGTACTTC
cdr3_aa: CSAPPAAGYGETQYF

clone_size: .
cdr3_length: 16
v_call: TRBV4-3
j_call: TRBJ2-5
d_call: .
cdr3_nt: TGCGCCAGCAGCCCGACAGGCCTAGGGCAGGCGGAGACCCAGTACTTC
cdr3_aa: CASSPTGLGQAETQYF

clone_size: .
cdr3_length: 13
v_call: TRBV5-6
j_call: TRBJ2-7
d_call: TRBD1
cdr3_nt: TGTGCCAGCAGTTCGGGACAGACCTACGAGCAGTACTTC
cdr3_aa: CASSSGQTYEQYF

clone_size: few
cdr3_length: 16
v_call: TRBV6-2/TRBV6-3
j_call: TRBJ2-1
d_call: .
cdr3_nt: TGTGCCAGCACGTTAGGCGGGGGCCGTACCTACAATGAGCAGTTCTTC
cdr3_aa: CASTLGGGRTYNEQFF

clone_size: .
cdr3_length: 13
v_call: TRBV27
j_call: TRBJ1-4
d_call: .
cdr3_nt: TGTGCCAGCAGTTCACCCTATAATGAAAAACTGTTTTTT
cdr3_aa: CASSSPYNEKLFF

clone_size: many
cdr3_length: 15
v_call: TRBV5-4
j_call: TRBJ2-1
d_call: TRBD1
cdr3_nt: TGTGCCAGCAGCTCGGGGACAGGGCCCTACAATGAGCAGTTCTTC
cdr3_aa: CASSSGTGPYNEQFF

clone_size: .
cdr3_length: 14
v_call: TRBV18
j_call: TRBJ1-3
d_call: .
cdr3_nt: TGTGCCAGCTCACCCCGTCAAGAGAGAAACACCATATATTTT
cdr3_aa: CASSPRQERNTIYF

clone_size: few
cdr3_length: 12
v_call: TRBV7-9
j_call: TRBJ1-2
d_call: .
cdr3_nt: TGTGCCAGCAGCGCCAATTCCTATGGCTACACCTTC
cdr3_aa: CASSANSYGYTF

clone_size: many
cdr3_length: 12
v_call: TRBV12-3/TRBV12-4
j_call: TRBJ2-4
d_call: .
cdr3_nt: TGTGCCAGCATCACTCAGGGGGGCATTCAGTACTTC
cdr3_aa: CASITQGGIQYF

clone_size: many
cdr3_length: 13
v_call: TRBV5-1
j_call: TRBJ1-1
d_call: .
cdr3_nt: TGCGCCAGCAGCTTGACGAGGGGAACTGAAGCTTTCTTT
cdr3_aa: CASSLTRGTEAFF

clone_size: few
cdr3_length: 15
v_call: TRBV6-2/TRBV6-3
j_call: TRBJ2-1
d_call: TRBD1
cdr3_nt: TGTGCCAGCAGTCACCCGGGACAGGGCAAAAATGAGCAGTTCTTC
cdr3_aa: CASSHPGQGKNEQFF

clone_size: .
cdr3_length: 16
v_call: TRBV6-5
j_call: TRBJ2-1
d_call: TRBD2
cdr3_nt: TGTGCCAGCAGTTACTCTAGCGGGGGTCGCTACAATGAGCAGTTCTTC
cdr3_aa: CASSYSSGGRYNEQFF

clone_size: few
cdr3_length: 12
v_call: TRBV28
j_call: TRBJ1-2
d_call: .
cdr3_nt: TGTGCCAGCAGCACAGGCAGGAATGGCTACACCTTC
cdr3_aa: CASSTGRNGYTF

clone_size: .
cdr3_length: 15
v_call: TRBV24-1
j_call: TRBJ2-3
d_call: .
cdr3_nt: TGTGCCACCAGTGATTTGACAGTCCCTGGGGATACGCAGTATTTT
cdr3_aa: CATSDLTVPGDTQYF

clone_size: .
cdr3_length: 16
v_call: TRBV15
j_call: TRBJ2-1
d_call: TRBD2
cdr3_nt: TGTGCCACCAGCACCGACACTAGCGGGGGTTACAATGAGCAGTTCTTC
cdr3_aa: CATSTDTSGGYNEQFF

clone_size: .
cdr3_length: 16
v_call: TRBV20-1
j_call: TRBJ1-5
d_call: TRBD1
cdr3_nt: TGCTGTGCTAGATTAGGAGTGGGACAGGGGAATCAGCCCCAGCATTTT
cdr3_aa: CCARLGVGQGNQPQHF

clone_size: .
cdr3_length: 15
v_call: TRBV3-1
j_call: TRBJ2-5
d_call: TRBD2
cdr3_nt: TGTGCCAGCAGCCAACGGGGGGGGTATCAAGAGACCCAGTACTTC
cdr3_aa: CASSQRGGYQETQYF

clone_size: .
cdr3_length: 13
v_call: TRBV7-9
j_call: TRBJ2-3
d_call: .
cdr3_nt: TGTGCCAGCAGCCCGGGTATCCTCGATACGCAGTATTTT
cdr3_aa: CASSPGILDTQYF

clone_size: .
cdr3_length: 15
v_call: TRBV5-1
j_call: TRBJ1-6
d_call: .
cdr3_nt: TGCGCCAGCAGCTTGGAGGGTCTAGGAAATTCACCCCTCCACTTT
cdr3_aa: CASSLEGLGNSPLHF

clone_size: .
cdr3_length: 15
v_call: TRBV11-2
j_call: TRBJ2-7
d_call: TRBD1
cdr3_nt: TGTGCCAGCAGCTTTCACCGGGACAGCGCCTACGAGCAGTACTTC
cdr3_aa: CASSFHRDSAYEQYF

clone_size: .
cdr3_length: 21
v_call: TRBV6-2/TRBV6-3
j_call: TRBJ1-1
d_call: .
cdr3_nt: TGTGCCAGCAGTTACTCGACGTTCGCATTCCGCCGGTCTCAGGGAGGTACTGAAGCTTTCTTT
cdr3_aa: CASSYSTFAFRRSQGGTEAFF

clone_size: few
cdr3_length: 11
v_call: TRBV10-2
j_call: TRBJ1-1
d_call: .
cdr3_nt: TGCGCCAGCAGTGACCACATCGGAGCTTTCTTT
cdr3_aa: CASSDHIGAFF

clone_size: .
cdr3_length: 15
v_call: TRBV23-1
j_call: TRBJ1-6
d_call: .
cdr3_nt: TGCGCCAGCAGTCCGACAGGCTCTTATAATTCACCCCTCCACTTT
cdr3_aa: CASSPTGSYNSPLHF

clone_size: .
cdr3_length: 14
v_call: TRBV6-1
j_call: TRBJ1-2
d_call: .
cdr3_nt: TGTGCCAGCAGTGCTATAGGGGCCCTATATGGCTACACCTTC
cdr3_aa: CASSAIGALYGYTF

clone_size: .
cdr3_length: 16
v_call: TRBV5-1
j_call: TRBJ2-1
d_call: TRBD2
cdr3_nt: TGCGCCAGCAGCCTCGGGGCGGGGGTGGCCTACAATGAGCAGTTCTTC
cdr3_aa: CASSLGAGVAYNEQFF

clone_size: .
cdr3_length: 14
v_call: TRBV6-4
j_call: TRBJ2-3
d_call: .
cdr3_nt: TGTGCCAGCAGCCAGACAGGGGAGGGAGATACGCAGTATTTT
cdr3_aa: CASSQTGEGDTQYF

clone_size: .
cdr3_length: 13
v_call: TRBV5-5
j_call: TRBJ1-2
d_call: .
cdr3_nt: TGTGCCAGCAGCTCCGAGTCCGCCTATGGCTACACCTTC
cdr3_aa: CASSSESAYGYTF

clone_size: .
cdr3_length: 17
v_call: TRBV5-8
j_call: TRBJ1-2
d_call: .
cdr3_nt: TGTGCCAGCAGCTTTGGTGGGGCAGGAGGAACGGGCTATGGCTACACCTTC
cdr3_aa: CASSFGGAGGTGYGYTF

clone_size: few
cdr3_length: 13
v_call: TRBV4-2
j_call: TRBJ1-2
d_call: TRBD1
cdr3_nt: TGTGCCAGCAGCCTTTGGGACAGAGAAGGCTACACCTTC
cdr3_aa: CASSLWDREGYTF

clone_size: .
cdr3_length: 14
v_call: TRBV4-3
j_call: TRBJ1-4
d_call: TRBD1
cdr3_nt: TGCGCCAGCAGGCGAACAGGGGGCGGGGAAAAACTGTTTTTT
cdr3_aa: CASRRTGGGEKLFF

clone_size: .
cdr3_length: 15
v_call: TRBV14
j_call: TRBJ2-3
d_call: TRBD2
cdr3_nt: TGTGCCAGCAGCCCCAAAGGGAGGGGAGCAGATACGCAGTATTTT
cdr3_aa: CASSPKGRGADTQYF

clone_size: .
cdr3_length: 15
v_call: TRBV7-8
j_call: TRBJ2-3
d_call: TRBD2
cdr3_nt: TGTGCCAGCAGCGCCATAGCGGGGGTTACAGATACGCAGTATTTT
cdr3_aa: CASSAIAGVTDTQYF

clone_size: .
cdr3_length: 16
v_call: TRBV28
j_call: TRBJ1-1
d_call: .
cdr3_nt: TGTGCCAGCAGTTTATTCCCGGGACGTGCTTTCACTGAAGCTTTCTTT
cdr3_aa: CASSLFPGRAFTEAFF

clone_size: few
cdr3_length: 14
v_call: TRBV5-5
j_call: TRBJ2-2
d_call: .
cdr3_nt: TGTGCCAGCAGCGGCGCAGGGGTTACCGGGGAGCTGTTTTTT
cdr3_aa: CASSGAGVTGELFF

clone_size: many
cdr3_length: 14
v_call: TRBV7-9
j_call: TRBJ2-3
d_call: .
cdr3_nt: TGTGCCAGCAGCTTATCTGGGAGCACAGATACGCAGTATTTT
cdr3_aa: CASSLSGSTDTQYF

clone_size: few
cdr3_length: 14
v_call: TRBV12-3/TRBV12-4
j_call: TRBJ1-2
d_call: TRBD1
cdr3_nt: TGTGCCAGCGTCCAGGGGGGTACCTTCAGTGGCTACACCTTC
cdr3_aa: CASVQGGTFSGYTF